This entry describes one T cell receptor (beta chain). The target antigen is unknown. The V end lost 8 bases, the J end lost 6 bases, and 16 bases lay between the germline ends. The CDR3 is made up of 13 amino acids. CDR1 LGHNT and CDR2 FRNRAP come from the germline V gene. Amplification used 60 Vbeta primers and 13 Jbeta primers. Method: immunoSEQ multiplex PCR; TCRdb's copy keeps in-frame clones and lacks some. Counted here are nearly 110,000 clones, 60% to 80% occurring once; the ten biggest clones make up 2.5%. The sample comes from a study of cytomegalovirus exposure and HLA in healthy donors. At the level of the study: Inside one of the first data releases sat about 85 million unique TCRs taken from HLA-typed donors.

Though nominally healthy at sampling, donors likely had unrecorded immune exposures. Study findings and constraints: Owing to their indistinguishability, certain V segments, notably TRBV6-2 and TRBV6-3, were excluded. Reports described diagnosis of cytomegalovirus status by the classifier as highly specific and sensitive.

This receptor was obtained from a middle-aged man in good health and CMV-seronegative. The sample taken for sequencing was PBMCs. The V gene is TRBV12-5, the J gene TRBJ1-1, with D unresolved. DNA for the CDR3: TGTGCTAGTAGAGAAGGAGGGAAGGCTGAAGCTTTCTTT. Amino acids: CASREGGKAEAFF.